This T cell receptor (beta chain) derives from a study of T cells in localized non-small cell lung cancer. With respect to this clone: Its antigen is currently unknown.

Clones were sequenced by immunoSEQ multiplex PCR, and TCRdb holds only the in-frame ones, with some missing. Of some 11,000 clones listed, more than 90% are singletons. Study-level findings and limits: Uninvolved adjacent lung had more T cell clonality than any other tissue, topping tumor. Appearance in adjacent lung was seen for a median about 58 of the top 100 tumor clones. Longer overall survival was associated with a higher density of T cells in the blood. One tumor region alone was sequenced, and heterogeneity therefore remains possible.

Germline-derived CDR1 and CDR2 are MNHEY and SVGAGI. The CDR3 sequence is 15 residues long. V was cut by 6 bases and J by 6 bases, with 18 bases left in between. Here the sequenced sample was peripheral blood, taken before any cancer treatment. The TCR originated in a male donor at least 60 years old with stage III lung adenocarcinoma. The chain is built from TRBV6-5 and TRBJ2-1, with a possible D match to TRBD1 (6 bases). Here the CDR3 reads CASRAPRGISNEQFF. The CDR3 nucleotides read TGTGCCAGCAGGGCCCCCAGGGGAATATCCAATGAGCAGTTCTTC.